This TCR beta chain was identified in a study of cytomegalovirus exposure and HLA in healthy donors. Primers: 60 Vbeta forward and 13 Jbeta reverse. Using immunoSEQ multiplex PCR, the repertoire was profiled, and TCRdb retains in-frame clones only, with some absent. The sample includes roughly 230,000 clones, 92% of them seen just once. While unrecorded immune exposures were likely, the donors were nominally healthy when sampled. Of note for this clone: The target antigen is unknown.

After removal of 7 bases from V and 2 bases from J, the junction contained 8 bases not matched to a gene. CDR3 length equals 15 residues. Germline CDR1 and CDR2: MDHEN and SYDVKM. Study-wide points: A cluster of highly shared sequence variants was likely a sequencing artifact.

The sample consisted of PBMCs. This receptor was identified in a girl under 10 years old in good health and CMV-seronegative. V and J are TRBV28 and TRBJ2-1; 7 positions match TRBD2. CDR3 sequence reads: CASKKLGGAYNEQFF. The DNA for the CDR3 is TGTGCCAGCAAAAAACTGGGGGGGGCCTACAATGAGCAGTTCTTC.